This T cell receptor (beta chain) is from a study of blood T cell repertoires in COVID-19. Study-level information: T cells, B-cell-depleted T cells, or PBMCs supplied cDNA or gDNA.

The data were produced by immunoSEQ multiplex PCR, yet TCRdb's version contains in-frame clones alone and is incomplete. The sample holds 200,000 to 250,000 clones, more than 75% seen once. The germline CDR1 and CDR2 sequences are SEHNR and FQNEAQ (reference sequence). The V and J ends lost 6 bases and 4 bases respectively, with 12 bases between them. The CDR3 is 13 amino acids. This clone occurred a few times. The V gene is TRBV7-9, the J gene TRBJ2-5, with a tentative D call TRBD1 (5 bases). The sequence was collected from a human donor in a cohort sampled during active COVID-19. Sequencing used peripheral blood. DNA for the CDR3: TGTGCCAGCAGACGTCAGGGTACAGAGACCCAGTACTTC. Residues: CASRRQGTETQYF.